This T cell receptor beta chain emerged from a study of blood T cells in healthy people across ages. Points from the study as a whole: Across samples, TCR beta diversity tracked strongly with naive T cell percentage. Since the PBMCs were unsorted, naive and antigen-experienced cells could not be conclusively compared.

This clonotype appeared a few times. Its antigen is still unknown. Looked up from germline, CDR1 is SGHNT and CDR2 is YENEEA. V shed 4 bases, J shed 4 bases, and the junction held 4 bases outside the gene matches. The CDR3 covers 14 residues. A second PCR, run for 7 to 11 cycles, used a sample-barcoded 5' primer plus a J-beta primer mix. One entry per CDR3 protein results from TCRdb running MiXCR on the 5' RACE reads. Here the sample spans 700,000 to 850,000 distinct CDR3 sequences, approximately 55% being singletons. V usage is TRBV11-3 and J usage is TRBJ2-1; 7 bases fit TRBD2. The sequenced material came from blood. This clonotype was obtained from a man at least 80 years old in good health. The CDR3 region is CASSSSSGYNEQFF. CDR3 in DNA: TGTGCCAGCAGCTCATCTAGCGGATACAATGAGCAGTTCTTC.